The rows below give T cell receptor beta chains drawn from one sample of a study of cytomegalovirus exposure and HLA in healthy donors. Data came from immunoSEQ multiplex PCR; TCRdb stores just in-frame clones and leaves some out. The data show around 100,000 clones, with 74% seen just once and over 4% held by the top ten. The sequenced material came from PBMCs. Source of these receptors: a man aged 25 to 40 in good health and CMV-seropositive. Each CDR3 is given with its conserved first and last residue. D genes are given only for firm matches. Rows may omit the clone size; those that give it use once, few, many or a size class.

>TRBV28|TRBJ1-1|.|.
TGTGCCAGCAGTTTGGTGAGGGACACTGAAGCTTTCTTT
CASSLVRDTEAFF
>TRBV7-2|TRBJ1-5|.|few
TGTGCCAGCAGCCGGTCGCAGGGTTTTGATCAGCCCCAGCATTTT
CASSRSQGFDQPQHF
>TRBV6-5|TRBJ1-2|.|.
TGTGCCAGCAGTCAGACAGGAAACTATGGCTACACCTTC
CASSQTGNYGYTF
>TRBV11-2|TRBJ2-5|TRBD2|.
TGTGCCAGCAGCTTAGTCGGTAGCGGGGGAGAGACCCAGTACTTC
CASSLVGSGGETQYF
>TRBV7-2|TRBJ2-7|TRBD1|.
TGTGCCAGCAGCGACGGGACAGGGGTCGGGAAGGAGTACTTC
CASSDGTGVGKEYF
>TRBV5-4|TRBJ2-3|TRBD2|.
TGTGCCAGCAGCTTGAGACTAGCGGACACAGATACGCAGTATTTT
CASSLRLADTDTQYF
>TRBV9|TRBJ2-7|TRBD2|.
TGTGCCAGCAGCGTAGGGGCTAGCGGGGGGGCTTACGAGCAGTACTTC
CASSVGASGGAYEQYF
>TRBV27|TRBJ1-2|.|.
TGTGCCAGCAGTTTATCGCCACGGAGCGACTATGGCTACACCTTC
CASSLSPRSDYGYTF
>TRBV19|TRBJ2-3|.|.
TGTGCCAGTAGCCTCCAGGAGGGAGATACGCAGTATTTT
CASSLQEGDTQYF
>TRBV2|TRBJ2-6|.|.
TGTGCCAGCAGTAGGGGGGGGTCTGGGGCCAACGTCCTGCCTTTC
CASSRGGSGANVLPF